Listed here are 2 T cell receptor beta chains from one sample, sequenced in a study of cytomegalovirus exposure and HLA in healthy donors. The PCR was carried out with 60 Vbeta primers and 13 Jbeta primers. The method was immunoSEQ multiplex PCR; TCRdb's version includes in-frame clones alone and lacks a portion of them. Of 180,000 or so clones in the sample, approximately 83% were seen once. The specimen sequenced was PBMCs. The receptors were gathered from a man between 18 and 35 years old in good health and CMV-seropositive.

The genes are TRBV7-7 and TRBJ2-5; 8 nucleotides match TRBD2. CDR1 is SSHAT, CDR2 FNYEAQ, per germline (reference sequence). The J segment lost 3 bases and the V segment lost 5 bases, leaving 8 bases of the junction unmatched. CDR3 size: 15 residues. The CDR3 region has the DNA TGTGCCAGCAGCACCCGCCGAGCGGGGGAAGAGACCCAGTACTTC. Encoded protein: CASSTRRAGEETQYF.

This clone was seen once. The rearrangement links TRBV30 to TRBJ2-5, with D possibly being TRBD2 (6 bases). The DNA end is a closer match to TRBJ2-7, so the J assignment may be wrong. This CDR3 has 13 residues. Germline CDR1 reads GTSNPN; CDR2 reads SVGIG (reference sequence). CDR3: CAWSLRGSHEQYF. DNA of the CDR3: TGTGCCTGGAGTCTCCGGGGGTCCCACGAGCAGTACTTC.